The 30 T cell receptor beta chains below come from one sample, sequenced in a study of regulatory T cells in long-lasting Graves disease. Described time point: persistent/refractory GD, antithyroid drugs over 5 years with positive TRAb. Scientists built the TCR library using RNA that was extracted from PBMCs. Both iRepertoire HTBI primers and Arm-PCR of CDR3 regions were used to build the TCR beta libraries. TCRdb re-analysed the multiplex PCR reads in MiXCR, keeping a single row per CDR3 protein. The repertoire holds about 430,000 distinct CDR3 sequences, roughly a fifth seen once, with 14% in the top ten. This material consisted of peripheral blood mononuclear cells (PBMCs), taken when the disease was refractory, from a patient treated with antithyroid drugs. Every receptor here comes from a female donor with Graves disease.

This clonotype was found many times. The chain uses TRBV7-9 and TRBJ1-1; D gene unclear. This CDR3 region has 12 residues. Trimming took 7 bases from V and 1 from J, leaving 7 bases between them. The germline V gene has CDR1 SEHNR and CDR2 FQNEAQ (reference sequence). Written as DNA, the CDR3 is TGTGCCAGCAATCCGCCGAACACTGAAGCTTTCTTT. This translates into CASNPPNTEAFF.

The table lists this clonotype with a few counts. The chain employs TRBV7-2 and TRBJ2-3, with TRBD2 identical over 13 bases. Germline V gives CDR1 SGHTA, CDR2 FQGNSA. Unmatched junction bases numbered 9, after V lost 5 bases and J lost 4 bases. The CDR3 covers 17 residues. The CDR3 loop is CASSKATGLAGSDTQYF. The CDR3 region has the DNA TGTGCCAGCAGCAAAGCGACGGGACTAGCGGGATCAGATACGCAGTATTTT.

At least ten counts were recorded for this clonotype. The rearrangement links TRBV27 to TRBJ1-2; D possibly corresponds to TRBD1 (6 bases). This CDR3 spans 18 amino acids. The germline CDR1 and CDR2 sequences are MNHEY and SMNVEV (reference sequence). Trimming removed 0 bases from V and 6 bases from J, with 23 bases in between. DNA of the CDR3: TGTGCCAGCAGTTTATCCTCAAGACCCCAGGGGCGGCGGAATGGCTACACCTTC. Translation: CASSLSSRPQGRRNGYTF.

This clonotype appeared many times. The chain uses TRBV10-3 and TRBJ2-5; D might be TRBD1 or TRBD2, each matching 6 bases. Germline loops: CDR1 ENHRY, CDR2 SYGVKD. V lost 5 bases and J lost 5, with 21 bases in between. The CDR3 spans 16 residues. This CDR3 reads CAISPGGAGEGETQYF. CDR3 bases: TGTGCCATCAGTCCCGGAGGGGCAGGGGAAGGGGAGACCCAGTACTTC.

This clonotype was observed at least ten times. This chain connects TRBV6-1 to TRBJ1-5; D may be TRBD1 (5 bases). This CDR3 has 16 amino acids. V lost 8 bases and J lost 1, with 18 bases in between. Germline CDR1 MNHNS, CDR2 SASEGT. DNA for the CDR3: TGTGCCAGCCAGCGGGGCCCGGGGGTAAGCAATCAGCCCCAGCATTTT. Encoded protein: CASQRGPGVSNQPQHF.

The chain uses TRBV12-3 or TRBV12-4 and TRBJ1-6, with 8 bases lining up with TRBD1. V shed 6 bases and J 11 bases; nucleotides not matched to a gene: 18. The length of the CDR3 is 17 residues. CDR3 in amino acids: CASSDPGRRDRKPPLHF. CDR3 DNA sequence: TGTGCCAGCAGCGACCCGGGTCGGAGGGACAGGAAACCACCCCTCCACTTT.

This clonotype was seen a handful of times. This may stem from a read error, because a much larger clone lies one nucleotide away. The chain uses TRBV20-1 and TRBJ2-5, with no clear D. CDR3 length: 11 amino acids. Trimming pared 0 bases from V and 3 bases from J, leaving 2 bases between. The germline V gene encodes CDR1 DFQATT and CDR2 SNEGSKA (reference sequence). The CDR3 bases are TGCAGTGCTAGAGAAGAAGAGACCCAGTACTTC. Residues: CSAREEETQYF.

This clonotype has a handful of counts. This chain connects TRBV10-3 to TRBJ1-1, with a tentative D call TRBD1 (6 bases). This CDR3 has 14 amino acids. V was clipped by 6 bases and J by 0 bases, with 11 bases between them. Looked up from germline, CDR1 is ENHRY and CDR2 is SYGVKD. The CDR3, as DNA: TGTGCCATCAGCGGGGGGGCGGTGAACACTGAAGCTTTCTTT. Translating it yields CAISGGAVNTEAFF.

The rearrangement uses TRBV6-2 or TRBV6-3 and TRBJ2-3; possibly TRBD2 for D (6 bases). The germline V and J ends were trimmed by 6 bases and 2 bases, with 15 bases remaining between them. Germline CDR1 reads MNHEY; CDR2 reads SVGEGT. The CDR3 length is 15 residues. The CDR3: CASSRNLAITDTQYF. In DNA, the CDR3 is TGTGCCAGCAGCCGCAACCTAGCGATCACAGATACGCAGTATTTT.

The chain employs TRBV5-1 and TRBJ2-2, with 7 bases fitting TRBD2. CDR1 SGHRS and CDR2 YFSETQ come from the germline V gene. The CDR3 is made up of 15 amino acids. Unmatched junction bases numbered 6, after V lost 2 bases and J lost 5 bases. The CDR3 reads CASSFGVAGTGELFF. The CDR3 DNA follows: TGCGCCAGCAGCTTCGGAGTAGCGGGTACCGGGGAGCTGTTTTTT.

V is TRBV2 and J is TRBJ2-1; TRBD1 matches at 8 bases. Germline CDR1 SNHLY, CDR2 FYNNEI. V shed 6 bases and J 3 bases; nucleotides not matched to a gene: 10. The CDR3 length is 16 residues. CDR3 protein: CASRLDREPFYNEQFF. The DNA for the CDR3 is TGTGCCAGCAGGTTGGACAGGGAGCCATTCTACAATGAGCAGTTCTTC.

This clonotype was counted many times. This sequence joins TRBV2 and TRBJ2-7, with D possibly matching TRBD1 (6 bases). Between the trimmed V and J ends, which lost 4 bases and 0 bases, there was a span of 13 bases. Germline-derived CDR1 and CDR2 are SNHLY and FYNNEI. The CDR3 loop spans 15 amino acids. CDR3 in amino acids: CASSVHRDTSYEQYF. The CDR3 DNA reads TGTGCCAGCAGTGTTCACCGGGACACCTCCTACGAGCAGTACTTC.

In this sample, this clonotype turned up a few times. The V call is TRBV3-1, the J call TRBJ1-5, with D unresolved. Per the germline V gene, CDR1 is LGHDT and CDR2 is YNNKEL (reference sequence). This CDR3 is 14 amino acids long. Trimming removed 2 bases from V and 5 bases from J, with 10 bases in between. CDR3 sequence reads: CASSQSGTHQPQHF. The CDR3 DNA is TGTGCCAGCAGCCAATCGGGCACCCATCAGCCCCAGCATTTT.

This clonotype was observed a handful of times. This chain connects TRBV10-3 to TRBJ2-6, with 8 nucleotides matching TRBD1. Germline CDR1 is ENHRY and CDR2 is SYGVKD. The CDR3 spans 16 residues. Losses at the gene ends were 4 bases for V and 3 bases for J; bases not matched to a gene: 5. The CDR3 DNA reads TGTGCCATCAGTGCCCAGGGGGCGGATGGGGCCAACGTCCTGACTTTC. It specifies CAISAQGADGANVLTF.

The gene calls are TRBV20-1 and TRBJ1-5; D is ambiguous. With 0 bases removed from V and 6 bases from J, the gap between germline ends came to 12 bases. The CDR3 is 14 amino acids. The germline CDR1 and CDR2 sequences are DFQATT and SNEGSKA (reference sequence). In DNA form, the CDR3 reads TGCAGTGCTAGAGATACCGCCCGGGGTCAGCCCCAGCATTTT. Its translation: CSARDTARGQPQHF.

This clonotype was picked up many times. The chain joins TRBV2 to TRBJ1-5, with TRBD1 identical over 10 bases. The germline V gene has CDR1 SNHLY and CDR2 FYNNEI. The junction had 8 bases not matched to a gene; V was cut back by 11 bases and J by 4 bases. The CDR3 loop spans 14 amino acids. Here the CDR3 reads CAGTRDRGNQPQHF. The CDR3 nucleotides are TGTGCCGGAACCCGGGACAGGGGTAATCAGCCCCAGCATTTT.

The chain combines TRBV29-1 with TRBJ2-3; 8 positions agree with TRBD2. This CDR3 is built from 18 residues. Germline-derived CDR1 and CDR2 are SQVTM and ANQGSEA. The V gene end was trimmed by 7 bases and the J gene end by 4 bases; junction bases not matched to a gene: 22. Here the CDR3 DNA reads TGCAGCGCTGAGCCCCGGTTCGACAGCGGGAGTCCCGCAGATACGCAGTATTTT. Amino acids: CSAEPRFDSGSPADTQYF.

This clonotype was detected ten times or more. This chain joins TRBV11-2 and TRBJ2-5; D possibly corresponds to TRBD1 (6 bases). Trimming shortened V by 2 bases and J by 1 base, and 17 bases separated the two germline ends. Germline CDR1 SGHAT, CDR2 FQNNGV. The CDR3 has 17 amino acids. DNA for the CDR3: TGTGCCAGCAGCTTAAAAATGGGGGCCGTTATCCAAGAGACCCAGTACTTC. Its protein is CASSLKMGAVIQETQYF. The full variable domain, completed using reference TRBV11-2 and TRBJ2-5, is EAGVAQSPRYKIIEKRQSVAFWCNPISGHATLYWYQQILGQGPKLLIQFQNNGVVDDSQLPKDRFSAERLKGVDSTLKIQPAKLEDSAVYLCASSLKMGAVIQETQYFGPGTRLLVL.

The V call is TRBV27, the J call TRBJ2-3; D gene unclear. The ends were cut back, 3 bases at V and 0 bases at J, with 7 bases in the middle. The CDR3 is 14 amino acids. From germline, CDR1 is MNHEY and CDR2 SMNVEV (reference sequence). This chain's CDR3 is CASSFTSSTDTQYF. In DNA form, the CDR3 reads TGTGCCAGCAGTTTCACATCTAGCACAGATACGCAGTATTTT.

This clonotype has at least ten counts. The chain employs TRBV28 and TRBJ1-2, with 7 nucleotides matching TRBD1. The CDR3 has 16 amino acids. CDR1 is MDHEN, CDR2 SYDVKM, per germline. The J segment lost 2 bases and the V segment lost 4 bases, leaving 10 bases of the junction unmatched. The CDR3 reads CASSSRGSAGNYGYTF. The CDR3 coding sequence is TGTGCCAGCAGTTCCAGGGGGTCAGCAGGCAACTATGGCTACACCTTC.

Remarks on this clonotype: A clone one base away is much larger, so this may be a read error. The V and J genes are TRBV7-3 and TRBJ1-1, with 7 bases lining up with TRBD1. The trim removed 0 bases at V and 1 base at J, leaving 14 bases unmatched. The CDR3 covers 19 residues. Germline-derived CDR1 and CDR2 are SGHTA and FQGTGA. The CDR3 DNA follows: TGTGCCAGCAGCTTAACGCATCCCCCGACAGGGTGGAGGAACACTGAAGCTTTCTTT. Its protein is CASSLTHPPTGWRNTEAFF.

There are many counts of this clonotype. The V and J genes are TRBV20-1 and TRBJ2-5, with D tentatively TRBD2 (6 bases). CDR3 size: 14 residues. V shed 3 bases and J shed 5 bases, with 16 bases lying between them. The germline V gene encodes CDR1 DFQATT and CDR2 SNEGSKA (reference sequence). CDR3 DNA: TGCAGTGCTAGTCAGGGACTTCCCCGGGAGACCCAGTACTTC. This sequence encodes CSASQGLPRETQYF.

This clonotype was found a few times. The J gene is TRBJ2-4, the V gene TRBV6-1, with D uncertain. CDR1 is MNHNS, CDR2 SASEGT, per germline. There are 13 residues in the CDR3. Trimming pared 6 bases from V and 2 bases from J, leaving 8 bases between. Here the CDR3 reads CASSDRTKNIQYF. In nucleotides, the CDR3 is TGTGCCAGCAGCGATAGAACCAAAAACATTCAGTACTTC.

This clonotype was counted between two and nine times. This chain uses TRBV10-3 with TRBJ1-5, with 8 bases lining up with TRBD1. CDR1 ENHRY and CDR2 SYGVKD come from the germline V gene. The CDR3 sequence is 16 residues long. V gave up 4 bases and J gave up 2 bases; unmatched junction bases: 7. As DNA, the CDR3 is TGTGCCATCAGTGTAAGGACAGGGTTGCGCAATCAGCCCCAGCATTTT. Its translation: CAISVRTGLRNQPQHF.

This clonotype came up a few times. The V call is TRBV20-1, the J call TRBJ1-3; D is ambiguous. There are 13 residues in the CDR3. The germline V gene encodes CDR1 DFQATT and CDR2 SNEGSKA (reference sequence). V was pared by 6 bases and J by 8 bases, with 17 bases between. The CDR3 region has the DNA TGCAGTGCCAAAATTTTTTATGCGCACACCATATATTTT. As protein: CSAKIFYAHTIYF.

About this clonotype: A much larger clone sits a single nucleotide away, making a read error possible. The rearrangement joins TRBV10-3 to TRBJ2-7, with D possibly called TRBD1 or TRBD2 (6 bases each). V lost 5 bases to trimming and J lost 5 bases, with 19 bases between them. Germline V gene sequence: CDR1 ENHRY, CDR2 SYGVKD. The CDR3 runs to 15 residues. The CDR3 nucleotides are TGTGCCATCAGTTACAGGGCTGGGGAGGTGGACGAGCAGTACTTC. Translation gives CAISYRAGEVDEQYF.

The chain carries TRBV29-1 and TRBJ1-2; tentatively, D is TRBD1 (6 bases). This CDR3 is 14 amino acids long. V gave up 0 bases and J gave up 2 bases, with 10 bases separating them. CDR1 SQVTM and CDR2 ANQGSEA come from the germline V gene. The CDR3 sequence: CSVEDRGVNYGYTF. The CDR3 nucleotides read TGCAGCGTTGAAGATAGGGGGGTGAACTATGGCTACACCTTC.

This clonotype has ten or more counts. This chain joins TRBV28 and TRBJ1-1; 8 bases agree with TRBD1. The CDR3 totals 14 residues. Losses at the gene ends were 6 bases for V and 6 bases for J; bases not matched to a gene: 9. The V gene's germline CDR1 is MDHEN and CDR2 SYDVKM. In nucleotides, the CDR3 is TGTGCCAGCAGCGGATTTCAGGGGGCTGCTGAAGCTTTCTTT. Amino acids: CASSGFQGAAEAFF. Variable domain in full (rest from reference TRBV28 and TRBJ1-1): DVKVTQSSRYLVKRTGEKVFLECVQDMDHENMFWYRQDPGLGLRLIYFSYDVKMKEKGDIPEGYSVSREKKERFSLILESASTNQTSMYLCASSGFQGAAEAFFGQGTRLTVV.

In its sample, this clonotype was seen once. A much larger clone is a single base away; this may be a read error. V usage is TRBV7-9 and J usage is TRBJ2-5, with D tentatively TRBD1 (6 bases). Trimming stripped 6 bases from V and 2 bases from J, with 16 bases between. Germline V CDR1 and CDR2: SEHNR, FQNEAQ (reference sequence). The CDR3 is 15 residues long. In nucleotides, the CDR3 is TGTGCCAGCAGTACTACAGGGAGACAGCAAGAGACCCAGTACTTC. This encodes CASSTTGRQQETQYF.

This clonotype was counted between two and nine times. The genes are TRBV7-9 and TRBJ2-5; D gene uncertain. With 1 base removed from V and 4 bases from J, the gap between germline ends came to 10 bases. Germline CDR1 is SEHNR and CDR2 is FQNEAQ (reference sequence). CDR3 length equals 14 residues. CDR3 amino acids: CASSLGTISETQYF. Here the CDR3 DNA reads TGTGCCAGCAGCTTAGGGACGATCTCAGAGACCCAGTACTTC.